What follows are 9 T cell receptor beta chains derived from one specimen sequenced in a study of metastatic and nonmetastatic thyroid tumors (TCRdb year 2020). Library preparation employed PCR. The instrument given in TCRdb is Illumina HiSeq 4000. TCRdb reran the public reads through fastp at Q25 and MiXCR, keeping productive beta chains. This sample is represented by around 17,000 clones; 25% to 30% of them were singletons. 15% to 18% of the sample belongs to the ten largest clones. No patient had received any treatment before thyroid surgery. Sequencing input: tumor tissue. The receptor set was obtained from a female donor with papillary thyroid cancer or a benign thyroid nodule (not recorded which). Some clones in this sample may be carry-over from other donors' samples.

This clone was seen more than once but under ten times. This sequence joins TRBV6-2 or TRBV6-3 and TRBJ2-7; TRBD1 agrees at 7 bases. The CDR3 is 14 amino acids. Trimming cost V 5 bases and J 7 bases; bases outside gene matches: 11. Germline CDR1 MNHEY, CDR2 SVGEGT. The CDR3 nucleotides read TGTGCCAGCAGTCTTACCACGACAGGGCGGGAGCAGTACTTC. Protein: CASSLTTTGREQYF.

This clone was observed at least ten times. The chain has TRBV5-1 and TRBJ2-1, with 7 positions matching TRBD2. With V trimmed by 1 base and J by 7 bases, 5 bases remained unmatched. Germline CDR1 reads SGHRS; CDR2 reads YFSETQ. The CDR3 length is 14 residues. CDR3 nucleotide sequence: TGCGCCAGCAGCTTGTGGACTAGTCCAAATGAGCAGTTCTTC. Residues: CASSLWTSPNEQFF.

There are many counts of this clone. J is TRBJ1-1 and V is TRBV4-1; D gene unclear. The length of the CDR3 is 12 residues. Germline CDR1 MGHRA, CDR2 YSYEKL. Deletions cut 1 base from V and 7 bases from J, with 7 bases between. CDR3 in amino acids: CASSQGGIEAFF. The CDR3 coding sequence is TGCGCCAGCAGCCAAGGAGGGATTGAAGCTTTCTTT.

In the case of this clone: A read error may produce the germline difference seen at one junction end. The chain recombines TRBV7-2 with TRBJ2-5; 9 bases are a match to TRBD1. This CDR3 comprises 14 residues. The germline V gene has CDR1 SGHTA and CDR2 FQGNSA. CDR3 coding DNA: TGTTCCAGCAACCCGGGACAGGGCGTGGAGACCCAGTACTTC. It yields the protein CSSNPGQGVETQYF.

The chain employs TRBV6-1 and TRBJ2-7; 14 bases line up with TRBD2. This CDR3 has 16 residues. Trimming at V came to 5 bases and at J to 7 bases, leaving 10 bases not matched to a gene. Germline V gene sequence: CDR1 MNHNS, CDR2 SASEGT. Written as DNA, the CDR3 is TGTGCCAGCAGTCCCCGACTAGCGGGAGGGTCGGGGGAGCAGTACTTC. Amino acid sequence: CASSPRLAGGSGEQYF.

There are many counts of this clone. This rearrangement joins TRBV20-1 to TRBJ2-3, with 7 bases identical to TRBD2. The CDR3 length is 14 residues. Germline V gene lookup returns CDR1 DFQATT and CDR2 SNEGSKA (reference sequence). Trimming took 5 bases from V and 3 from J; bases not matched to a gene: 8. CDR3 region: CSASSLAETDTQYF. The DNA of the CDR3 is TGCAGTGCTTCGTCCCTAGCGGAGACAGATACGCAGTATTTT.

This clone showed up many times. The chain has TRBV7-2 and TRBJ2-1, with 8 bases that match TRBD1. The CDR3 runs to 15 residues. Germline values: CDR1 SGHTA, CDR2 FQGNSA. V was pared by 5 bases and J by 6 bases, with 9 bases of the junction left unmatched. The CDR3 reads CASSMGQVLFNEQFF. The CDR3 nucleotides are TGTGCCAGCAGCATGGGACAGGTTCTTTTCAATGAGCAGTTCTTC.

This clone was counted ten times or more. The junction differs from germline at one of its ends, possibly a read error. The CDR3 is CASSYRTGW. The DNA for the CDR3 is TGTGCCAGCAGCTATCGGACAGGGTGG. The chain is built from TRBV7-2 and TRBJ2-4; 8 bases align to TRBD1. CDR3 length: 9 residues. CDR1 and CDR2 from the germline V gene are SGHTA and FQGNSA.

The rearrangement joins TRBV24-1 to TRBJ2-7, with a tentative D call TRBD1 (6 bases). V shed 2 bases and J shed 3 bases, with 16 bases lying between them. The length of the CDR3 is 16 residues. Germline CDR1 reads KGHDR; CDR2 reads SFDVKD. The CDR3, as DNA: TGTGCCACCAGTGATTCGGCCGGACAGCGAGACTACGAGCAGTACTTC. It is translated as CATSDSAGQRDYEQYF.